This entry concerns a single T cell receptor (beta chain). Authors' analysis steps: By means of reference gene primer amplification, nucleated cell counts were estimated. Repertoires were generated with immunoSEQ multiplex PCR, while TCRdb's copy carries only in-frame clones and drops some. Clonal size and the V and J genes are those of that table, whereas D and trimming came from the DNA. The data show 140,000 to 150,000 clones, 88% seen once. This entry is derived from a study of blood T cell repertoires in COVID-19. Study overall: Samples representing acute and convalescent COVID-19 were sourced from the United States, Italy and Spain. PBMCs, B-cell-depleted T cells, or T cells provided the cDNA or gDNA that made up the material.

This CDR3 spans 17 amino acids. Looked up from germline, CDR1 is SGDLS and CDR2 is YYNGEE. V lost 3 bases to trimming and J lost 0 bases, with 16 bases between them. The gene calls are TRBV9 and TRBJ1-3, with D tentatively TRBD1 (6 bases). The TCR comes from a man between 60 and 75 years old with active or convalescent COVID-19. Sequenced sample: peripheral blood. CDR3 in amino acids: CASSGGLRTASGNTIYF. CDR3 DNA: TGTGCCAGCAGCGGGGGGCTTAGGACAGCCTCTGGAAACACCATATATTTT.